These T cell receptor beta chains were read from a single sample in a study of T cell repertoires in cytomegalovirus infection. Their recognized antigens are unknown. TCRdb fed the reads into MiXCR, producing one record per CDR3 protein. The sample yields roughly 120,000 distinct CDR3 sequences, about 30% seen once. The sequencing used CD8+ T cells from cultured PBMCs, collected from culture after CMV antigen stimulation. The source is a human donor in good health (CMV status not recorded). Some clones in this sample may be carry-over from other donors' samples. Both conserved end residues are part of each CDR3. D genes are given only for firm matches.

>TRBV6-5|TRBD2
CASRLSGGAIVNEQFF
>TRBV19|TRBD1
CASRTTGGSNQPQHF
>TRBV7-2|.
CASRRQGGNEQFF
>TRBV10-3|.
CAISEGGNEQYF
>TRBV12-3/TRBV12-4|.
CASSRGYGYTF
>TRBV11-2|.
CASSFVDTQYF
>TRBV11-2|TRBD2
CASSLSSGGAYEQYF
>TRBV7-3|.
CASSFGFPGELFF
>TRBV28|.
CASSLTTGPNEKLFF
>TRBV12-3/TRBV12-4|TRBD2
CASSSGGGSSEQFF
>TRBV5-6|TRBD2
CASSGGLANNEQFF
>TRBV11-2|.
CASSPPPSQPYEQYF
>TRBV7-6|TRBD1
CASSAGTGIYEQYF
>TRBV7-4|.
CAGSPARGQGNEQYF
>TRBV19|TRBD1
CASSQTGYSGANVLTF
>TRBV5-1|.
CASSLNAFSSGNTIYF
>TRBV4-1|TRBD2
CASSQGSGTSGGPGSYNEQFF
>TRBV2|.
CASSVRASVLDGYTF
>TRBV7-6|.
CASSLRAGPNQPQHF
>TRBV7-4|.
CASSLVVGHYTQYF
>TRBV7-8|.
CASSLGVEAFF
>TRBV7-9|TRBD1
CASSSDRGHEQFF
>TRBV7-9|.
CASSPWGDTEAFF
>TRBV7-6|.
CASSPGITDTQYF
>TRBV20-1|TRBD2
CSAKASGGTSSSYNEQFF
>TRBV15|.
CATSRDRGGNYGYTF
>TRBV11-1|.
CASSLAITSGTEAFF
>TRBV7-2|.
CASRRWYEQFF
>TRBV2|.
CASSEHRGPADSPLHF
>TRBV6-6|.
CASSYGWEKLFF
>TRBV2|.
CASSESGADGEAFF
>TRBV7-2|.
CASSAASFYNTEAFF
>TRBV10-2|TRBD2
CASSESISGTYEQYF
>TRBV6-5|.
CASRSQGKGYTF
>TRBV7-9|.
CASSPHSLSTDTQYF
>TRBV13|TRBD2
CASSLGQVGEGYEQYF
>TRBV6-1|TRBD1
CAGTGSSYEQYF
>TRBV19|.
CASTPEGSTFTDTQYF
>TRBV29-1|.
CSVGGGESEAFF
>TRBV3-1|TRBD1
CASTTGDGTQYF
>TRBV7-8|.
CASSPLRNTEAFF
>TRBV12-3/TRBV12-4|.
CASSPGGDEAFF
>TRBV5-6|.
CASSSSRDVEQFF
>TRBV4-1|.
CASSHTFQGVGAFF
>TRBV5-4|.
CASSFKGIDDGYTF
>TRBV7-6|.
CASSLTTALNAEAFF